What follows describes a single T cell receptor (beta chain). The data derive from a study of blood T cell repertoires in COVID-19. J was trimmed by 0 bases and V by 3 bases; bases with no gene match: 3. The CDR3 is 15 amino acids. Germline CDR1 is SGDLS and CDR2 is YYNGEE. Seattle patients were enrolled during active infection and followed longitudinally. Method: immunoSEQ multiplex PCR; TCRdb's copy keeps in-frame clones and lacks some. The repertoire holds roughly 100,000 clones, with about 90% as singletons. The clonotype comes from a woman between 45 and 65 years old with COVID-19, enrolled during active disease. This chain connects TRBV9 to TRBJ1-5, with 7 bases identical to TRBD1. The sequenced sample was peripheral blood. CDR3 DNA: TGTGCCAGCAGCGAGGGACAGAATAGCAATCAGCCCCAGCATTTT. Translation: CASSEGQNSNQPQHF.